This T cell receptor (beta chain) appears in the sequencing data of a study of cytomegalovirus exposure and HLA in healthy donors (dated by TCRdb to about 2017). Study-wide context: In an earlier analysis of under 600 of the donors, under 300 Gb of sequence data and roughly 100 million unique TCR beta sequences from about 179 million T cells were reported. Roughly 5 DR-DQ haplotypes were handled as single units for association and clustering because linkage in the cohort was strong. Among 300 to 500 genotyped donors of the cohort, an average of about 220,000 unique TCR beta nucleotide sequences was sequenced per donor, of which 15% to 20% were non-productive. Besides the first cohort of 666 subjects, a separate validation cohort made up of over a hundred different subjects was used. In a later analysis, previously published TCR beta repertoires from about 670 donors were re-analyzed and high-resolution HLA genotyping was added so that TCR occurrence patterns could be studied. A later genetic analysis used genome-wide SNP genotypes for about 65% of the roughly 700 donors, treating that subset as a discovery cohort. The study aimed to test whether cataloging public T cell receptors could reveal signatures of past pathogen exposure. Class I and class II HLA loci were covered by the typing at four-digit resolution. In the later analysis, no new phenotypic data were used to find candidate immune exposures; instead, reliance was placed on TCR beta sequences and their occurrence across donors. The genetic ancestry cluster associated with self-reported Caucasian donors included over 65% of the roughly 360 genotyped donors. The number of typed donors differed by locus: roughly 629-630 for A, B, C, DRB1 and DQB1; some 500 for DQA1; 606 for DPA1; and some 470 for DPB1. Using immunosequencing, the study profiled T cell repertoires from about 650 subjects and related those repertoires to cytomegalovirus serostatus. The study combined high-throughput TCR immunosequencing, statistical association of individual TCRs with disease status, and machine learning to predict cytomegalovirus infection status. An early release covering just under 650 HLA-typed donors comprised approximately 290 gigabases of sequencing data and roughly 86 million unique TCR sequences. An earlier analysis of some 500 of the donors applied high-throughput TCR beta sequencing to assess whether each TCR beta V gene segment acted as functional or pseudogenic. All discovery cohort repertoires had been generated on a single sequencing platform. Donor age, sex, ethnicity and CMV serostatus were compiled together with the repertoire data.

The paper as a whole reports these results and caveats: The study gave a list of about 170 TCR beta chains associated with cytomegalovirus. According to a later genetic analysis, donors in an Asian-associated ancestry cluster had fewer N-insertions in productive TCRs than the approximately 690-donor mean. Only TCR beta chains were sequenced in this cohort, and the absence of alpha or paired-chain data limited detectable features. In a later analysis, HLA-associated TCR beta chains were found to be more clonally expanded and to have lower generation probabilities than equally common non-associated chains. The earlier analysis of some 560 of the donors excluded about 16 rarely observed V segments, including chromosome 9 orphons, because counts were too low. The authors suggested that the approach could potentially be generalized to other disease states and immunological phenotypes. An association between a missense DCLRE1C variant and V-gene and J-gene trimming of TCR beta chains was found in a later genetic analysis and replicated in an independent cohort. The only immune exposure information available for the cohort was CMV serostatus. HLA typing was unavailable for some donors at each locus, so association tests used only the typed subset. Most CMV-associated TCR beta chains appeared to be HLA-restricted in a later analysis, and the HLA associations seemed to be driven largely by CMV exposure. A later analysis associated roughly 17,000 TCR beta sequences with specific HLA alleles at a false discovery rate of 0.05. When HLA alleles, especially DR and DQ, strongly co-occurred, attributing TCR associations to individual alleles was difficult. An earlier analysis of some 590 of the donors showed that most TCR beta V segments appeared in productive rearrangements either about 87% or about 30% of the time, which broadly matched IMGT annotations. Several of the top co-occurrence clusters appeared to be linked to parvovirus B19, influenza, CMV and Epstein-Barr virus, according to a later analysis. Three of the identified cytomegalovirus-associated TCR beta chains were confirmed in vitro to be specific for cytomegalovirus antigens. The presence/absence analyses assumed that sequencing depth was roughly uniform across donors, and that assumption may not be true. Most TCR sequences were seen in very few donors, while some public TCRs were found in many individuals. Correlated functional status among segregating V segments might be attributable to linkage disequilibrium, but an unknown experimental factor could not be ruled out. A further reported finding was that TCR beta sequences accurately predicted the HLA-A and HLA-B alleles for most subjects in the first cohort. The classifier was reported to diagnose cytomegalovirus status with high specificity and sensitivity in both the original and validation cohorts. A later analysis found that TCR association rates varied across HLA loci, with DRB1 alleles showing the most associated TCRs and HLA-C alleles the fewest. A group of highly shared sequence variants was considered likely to be a technical artifact of the sequencing pipeline.

The cohort comprised approximately 700 healthy bone marrow donors. All cohort members were sampled while nominally healthy, although unrecorded immune exposures were likely present. The donor was CMV seropositive and belonged to the group of more than 250 seropositive cohort members. Each donor provided a peripheral blood sample, and peripheral blood mononuclear cells were used for TCR beta sequencing. Genomic DNA was extracted from the blood cell samples with the Qiagen DNeasy Blood Extraction Kit. Turning to this clone: Its antigen is currently not known. No much larger clonotype is one base removed from it; base qualities were not supplied.

The receptor library was made with the immunoSEQ multiplex PCR assay. For the multiplex PCR, a mixture combining 60 forward primers for TCR Vbeta segments and 13 reverse primers for TCR Jbeta segments was used. Amplification of the CDR3 region of rearranged TCR beta genes was performed with a multiplex PCR assay on genomic DNA. Amplified TCR beta libraries were sequenced as 87-base-pair reads on the Illumina HiSeq System. The paper's processing steps were these. In a later analysis, about 80 million unique TCR beta chains were counted across the roughly 670 repertoires, and about 10 million of these chains were shared by at least two donors. Raw reads were error-corrected and collapsed into unique sequences by a nearest-neighbor algorithm in which closely related sequences were merged to remove PCR and sequencing errors. V, D and J gene segments were assigned by aligning CDR3 sequences to IMGT reference sequences. For a sequence to be retained, a match of at least six nucleotides to both a V gene segment and a J gene segment was required. A rearrangement counted as productive if the CDR3 had no stop codons and remained in frame with V and J, and every other rearrangement counted as non-productive. Following IMGT convention, CDR3 was defined as the stretch from the second conserved V-encoded cysteine to the conserved J-encoded phenylalanine. The earlier analysis of 587 of the donors excluded sequences that lacked an unambiguous match to a single V gene segment. An earlier analysis of approximately 590 of the donors classified V segments as functional when productive rearrangements were above 56.7% and as segregating when the standard deviation between donors was above 5%. A statistical classification framework was developed to diagnose cytomegalovirus status using the catalog of TCR beta chain sequences. A later analysis assigned V and J genes by comparing TCR nucleotide sequences with IMGT/GENE-DB human TR gene sequences. In a later analysis, CDR3 sequences and most-parsimonious VDJ recombination scenarios were assigned using the TCRdist pipeline. In a later analysis, every TCR beta chain was defined by the combination of its CDR3 amino acid sequence and its V-gene family, and reads without a unique V-gene family were dropped. To address suspected cross-contamination and a sequencing artifact, a later analysis removed under 600 highly shared, low-generation-probability nucleotide sequences. For each public chain, a later analysis derived a clonal expansion index from normalized ranks of inferred template counts within each repertoire. A later analysis computed generation probabilities with a VDJ recombination model fitted to out-of-frame rearrangements, and checked the results against IGoR. In a later analysis, hypergeometric tests were used to score TCR-TCR, TCR-HLA and TCR-CMV co-occurrence, with a repertoire-size bias correction applied to TCR pairs. False discovery rates were estimated in a later analysis by permuting HLA or CMV assignments 20 times. In a later analysis, co-occurring TCRs were grouped with DBSCAN, and TCRdist sequence similarity was added when clustering was performed within HLA-allele-positive subsets. For co-occurrence clustering, repertoires with fewer than 30,000 or more than 120,000 public chains were excluded, along with a handful of repertoires with anomalous nucleotide sharing. Drawn from immuneACCESS, this table holds only the in-frame rearrangements with V and J called that TCRdb kept. Clones are partly lost; checked studies trace under half to an unresolved V gene and leave the rest unexplained. The V and J calls and clone size are taken from that table; D and trimming were inferred from the DNA. The sample has more than 150,000 clones on record, approximately 81% of them singletons. Around 1.3% of the sample is taken by the ten largest.

Sequenced: PBMCs. This receptor was obtained from a middle-aged man in good health and CMV-seropositive.

The CDR3 protein is CATFYGTANTGELFF. The DNA sequence is as follows: TGTGCCACCTTCTACGGGACAGCGAACACCGGGGAGCTGTTTTTT. The chain is made from TRBV6-1 and TRBJ2-2; 7 junctional bases match TRBD1. V loses 10 bases at its end and J loses 0 bases; junction bases beyond the gene matches: 8. According to the germline V gene, CDR1 reads MNHNS and CDR2 reads SASEGT. The CDR3 has 15 amino acids, counting the end cysteine and phenylalanine. The sequence is cut down to CDR3 DNA, 45 bases in frame from base 1.